This entry describes one T cell receptor beta chain. Its antigen is still unknown. The data stem from a study of shared clonotypes between healthy human individuals. Trimming removed 5 bases from V and 7 bases from J, with 21 bases in between. Germline loops: CDR1 MDHEN, CDR2 SYDVKM. This CDR3 spans 16 amino acids. General study points: Non-shared clonotypes had lower generation probabilities than those shared by all four donors.

A deep-level run was used for the assay. Libraries were prepared by immunoSEQ multiplex PCR; TCRdb keeps only in-frame clonotypes and omits some of them. The data contain 550,000 to 850,000 clones, 74% of them singletons. The chain is built from TRBV28 and TRBJ2-1; D is perhaps TRBD1 or TRBD2 (5 bases each). This sequence was found in a woman in her 30s in good health. Sample: memory CD4+ T cells sorted from blood. As for subset: CD45RA-negative fraction. CDR3 coding DNA: TGTGCCAGCAGTGCCCGATGGTCACGGGGCTCGAATGAGCAGTTCTTC. Amino acids: CASSARWSRGSNEQFF.